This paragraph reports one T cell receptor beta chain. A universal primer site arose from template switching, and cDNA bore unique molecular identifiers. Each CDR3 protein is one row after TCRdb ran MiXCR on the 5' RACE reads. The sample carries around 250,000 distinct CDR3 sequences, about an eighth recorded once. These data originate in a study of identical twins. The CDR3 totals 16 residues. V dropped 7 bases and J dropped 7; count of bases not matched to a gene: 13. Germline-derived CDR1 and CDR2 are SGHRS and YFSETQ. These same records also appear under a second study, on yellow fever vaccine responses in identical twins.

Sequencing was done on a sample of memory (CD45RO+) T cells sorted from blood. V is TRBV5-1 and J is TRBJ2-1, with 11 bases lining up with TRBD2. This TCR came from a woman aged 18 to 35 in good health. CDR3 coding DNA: TGCGCCAGCTCCGCCATTAGCGGGAGGGTCGAGAATGAGCAGTTCTTC. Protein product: CASSAISGRVENEQFF. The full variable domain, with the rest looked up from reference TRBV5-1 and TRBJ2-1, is KAGVTQTPRYLIKTRGQQVTLSCSPISGHRSVSWYQQTPGQGLQFLFEYFSETQRNKGNFPGRFSGRQFSNSRSEMNVSTLELGDSALYLCASSAISGRVENEQFFGPGTRLTVL.